The clone carrying this T cell receptor (beta chain) occurred many times. No antigen is known for it. As originally analysed: Researchers built a distant-metastasis classifier for papillary thyroid cancer that drew on CDR3 differences across clinicopathological groups. MiXCR re-clonotyped the PCR reads for TCRdb. TCRdb's processing, not the study's, gives the V and J calls here. The sample includes tens of thousands of clones, roughly an eighth of them seen just once. This record belongs to a study of metastatic and nonmetastatic thyroid tumors. Turning to the study itself: Where malignant and benign thyroid patients were concerned, repertoires were compared across blood and tumor or nodule tissue. Study-level results: Relative to benign nodules, malignant thyroid tumors were reportedly characterized by significantly elevated TCR beta diversity in blood and tumor.

The CDR3 consists of 12 residues. V lost 0 bases, J lost 5 bases, and 5 bases lay in between. Germline assignment: CDR1 LNHNV and CDR2 YYDKDF (reference sequence). Each patient went into thyroid surgery without having received any treatment. The receptor's source is a female donor with papillary thyroid cancer or a benign thyroid nodule (not recorded which). Some clones in this sample may be carry-over from other donors' samples. The gene calls are TRBV15 and TRBJ2-7, with D uncertain. What was sequenced was blood. The CDR3 DNA reads TGTGCCACCAGCAGAGATTTAGACGAGCAGTACTTC. The encoded protein is CATSRDLDEQYF.